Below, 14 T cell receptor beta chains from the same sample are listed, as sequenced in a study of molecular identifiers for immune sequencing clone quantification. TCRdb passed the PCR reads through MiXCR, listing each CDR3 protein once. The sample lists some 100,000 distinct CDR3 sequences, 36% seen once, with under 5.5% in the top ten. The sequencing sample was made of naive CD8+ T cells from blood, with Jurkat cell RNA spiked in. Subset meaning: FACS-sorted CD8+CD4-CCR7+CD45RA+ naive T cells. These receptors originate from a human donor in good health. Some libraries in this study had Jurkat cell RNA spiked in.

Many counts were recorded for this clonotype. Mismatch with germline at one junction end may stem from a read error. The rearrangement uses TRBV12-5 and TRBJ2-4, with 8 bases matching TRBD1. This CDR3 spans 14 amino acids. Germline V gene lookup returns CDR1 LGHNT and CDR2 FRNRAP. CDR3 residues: CASGLPSDRAGGDF. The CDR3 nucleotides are TGTGCTAGTGGTTTGCCCTCGGACAGGGCCGGCGGAGACTTC.

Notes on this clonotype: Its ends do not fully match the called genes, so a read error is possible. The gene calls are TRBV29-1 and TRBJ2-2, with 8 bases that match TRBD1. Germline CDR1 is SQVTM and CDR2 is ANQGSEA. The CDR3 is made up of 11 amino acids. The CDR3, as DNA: TGCAGCGGTGATAACAGGGGGGAGCAGTTTTTT. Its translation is CSGDNRGEQFF.

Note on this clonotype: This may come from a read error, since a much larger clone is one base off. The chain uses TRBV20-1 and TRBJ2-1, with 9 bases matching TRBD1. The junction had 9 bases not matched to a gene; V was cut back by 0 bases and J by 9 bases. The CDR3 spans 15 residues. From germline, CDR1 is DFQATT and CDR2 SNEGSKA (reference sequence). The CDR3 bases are TGCAGTGCTAGAGAACAACCCGGGACAGGGCCTGAGCAGTTCTTC. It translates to CSAREQPGTGPEQFF.

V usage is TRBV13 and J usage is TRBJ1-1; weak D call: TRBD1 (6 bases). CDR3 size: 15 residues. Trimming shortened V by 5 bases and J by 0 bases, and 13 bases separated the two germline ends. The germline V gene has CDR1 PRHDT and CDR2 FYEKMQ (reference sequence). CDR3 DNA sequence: TGTGCCAGCAGCACCCGGACAGACATGAACACTGAAGCTTTCTTT. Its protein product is CASSTRTDMNTEAFF.

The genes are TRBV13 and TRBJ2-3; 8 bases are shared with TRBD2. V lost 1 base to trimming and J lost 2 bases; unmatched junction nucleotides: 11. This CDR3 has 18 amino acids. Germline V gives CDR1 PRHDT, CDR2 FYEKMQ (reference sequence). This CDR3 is CASSLEPPLADLTDTQYF. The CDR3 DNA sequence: TGTGCCAGCAGCTTAGAGCCCCCACTAGCGGACCTCACAGATACGCAGTATTTT.

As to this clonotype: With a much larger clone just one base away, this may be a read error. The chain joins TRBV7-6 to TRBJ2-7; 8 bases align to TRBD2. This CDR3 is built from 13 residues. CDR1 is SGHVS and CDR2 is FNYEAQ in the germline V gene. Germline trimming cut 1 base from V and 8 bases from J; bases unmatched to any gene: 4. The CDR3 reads CASSLGGRYKQYF. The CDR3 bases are TGTGCCAGCAGCTTAGGCGGGAGGTACAAGCAGTACTTC.

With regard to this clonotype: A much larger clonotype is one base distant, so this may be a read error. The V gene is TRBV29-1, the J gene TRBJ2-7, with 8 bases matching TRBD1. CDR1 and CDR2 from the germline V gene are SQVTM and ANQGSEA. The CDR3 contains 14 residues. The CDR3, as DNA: TGCAGCGTAGAGGACAGGGATGGAAGATACGTGCAGTACTTC. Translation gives CSVEDRDGRYVQYF.

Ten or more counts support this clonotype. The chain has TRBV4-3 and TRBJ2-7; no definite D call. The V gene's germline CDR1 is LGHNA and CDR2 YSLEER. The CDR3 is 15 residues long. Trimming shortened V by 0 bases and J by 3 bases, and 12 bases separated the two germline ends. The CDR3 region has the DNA TGCGCCAGCAGCCAAGATTGGGGAACCGGCTACGAGCAGTACTTC. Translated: CASSQDWGTGYEQYF.

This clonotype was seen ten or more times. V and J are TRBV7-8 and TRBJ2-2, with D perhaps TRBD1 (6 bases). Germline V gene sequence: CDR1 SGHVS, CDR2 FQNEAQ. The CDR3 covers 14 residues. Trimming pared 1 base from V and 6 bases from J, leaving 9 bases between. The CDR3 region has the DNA TGTGCCAGCAGCTTAGTCAAGGGGGCCGGGGAGCTGTTTTTT. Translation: CASSLVKGAGELFF.

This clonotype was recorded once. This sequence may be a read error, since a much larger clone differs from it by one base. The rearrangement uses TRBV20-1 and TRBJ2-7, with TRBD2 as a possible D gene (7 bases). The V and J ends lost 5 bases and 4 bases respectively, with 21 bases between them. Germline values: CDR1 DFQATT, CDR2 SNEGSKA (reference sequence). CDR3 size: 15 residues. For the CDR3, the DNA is TGCAGTGCTCTGAGGCCGGACGGGGGGCGGTACGAGCAGTACTTC. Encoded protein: CSALRPDGGRYEQYF.

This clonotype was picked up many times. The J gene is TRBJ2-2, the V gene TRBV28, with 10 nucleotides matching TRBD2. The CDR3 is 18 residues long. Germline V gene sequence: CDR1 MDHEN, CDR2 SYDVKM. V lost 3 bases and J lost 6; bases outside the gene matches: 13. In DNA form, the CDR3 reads TGTGCCAGCAGTTTTTTTCCTGCTAGCGGGAGATTGTCCGGGGAGCTGTTTTTT. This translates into CASSFFPASGRLSGELFF. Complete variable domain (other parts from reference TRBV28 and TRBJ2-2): DVKVTQSSRYLVKRTGEKVFLECVQDMDHENMFWYRQDPGLGLRLIYFSYDVKMKEKGDIPEGYSVSREKKERFSLILESASTNQTSMYLCASSFFPASGRLSGELFFGEGSRLTVL.

CDR3 in amino acids: CASSSWGSENIQYF. As DNA, the CDR3 is TGTGCCAGCAGTTCATGGGGCAGCGAAAACATTCAGTACTTC. The chain carries TRBV12-3 or TRBV12-4 and TRBJ2-4; TRBD1 might be the D (5 bases). This CDR3 is 14 amino acids long. Between the trimmed V and J ends, which lost 4 bases and 5 bases, there was a span of 12 bases.

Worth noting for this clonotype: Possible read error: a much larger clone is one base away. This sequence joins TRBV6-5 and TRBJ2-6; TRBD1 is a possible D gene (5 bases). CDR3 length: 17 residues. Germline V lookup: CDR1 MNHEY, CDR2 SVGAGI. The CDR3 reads CASSYGVFVSGAIVLTF. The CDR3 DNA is TGTGCCAGCAGTTACGGGGTTTTCGTATCTGGGGCCATCGTCCTGACTTTC.

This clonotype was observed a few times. CDR3 region: CASSQAEMSPDTQYF. CDR3 bases: TGTGCCAGCAGCCAAGCGGAAATGAGCCCAGATACGCAGTATTTT. The gene calls are TRBV4-2 and TRBJ2-3; D uncertain. CDR1 is LGHNA, CDR2 YNFKEQ, per germline. The V gene lost 1 base and the J gene lost 4 bases, with 12 bases spanning the gap. This CDR3 has 15 amino acids.